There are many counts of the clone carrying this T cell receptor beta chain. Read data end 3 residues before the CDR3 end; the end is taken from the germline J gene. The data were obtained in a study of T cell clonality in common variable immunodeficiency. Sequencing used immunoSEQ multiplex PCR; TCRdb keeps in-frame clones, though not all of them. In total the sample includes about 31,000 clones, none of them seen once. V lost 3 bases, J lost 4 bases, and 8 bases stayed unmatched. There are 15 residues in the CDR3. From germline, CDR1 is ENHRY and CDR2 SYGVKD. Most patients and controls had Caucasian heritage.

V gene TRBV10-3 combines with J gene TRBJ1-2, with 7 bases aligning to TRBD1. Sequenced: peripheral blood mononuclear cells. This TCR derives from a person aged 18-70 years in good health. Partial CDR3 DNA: TGTGCCATCAGTGAAGGGGGACAGCCTTCCTATGGC. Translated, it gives CAISEGGQPSYG. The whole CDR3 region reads CAISEGGQPSYGYTF.